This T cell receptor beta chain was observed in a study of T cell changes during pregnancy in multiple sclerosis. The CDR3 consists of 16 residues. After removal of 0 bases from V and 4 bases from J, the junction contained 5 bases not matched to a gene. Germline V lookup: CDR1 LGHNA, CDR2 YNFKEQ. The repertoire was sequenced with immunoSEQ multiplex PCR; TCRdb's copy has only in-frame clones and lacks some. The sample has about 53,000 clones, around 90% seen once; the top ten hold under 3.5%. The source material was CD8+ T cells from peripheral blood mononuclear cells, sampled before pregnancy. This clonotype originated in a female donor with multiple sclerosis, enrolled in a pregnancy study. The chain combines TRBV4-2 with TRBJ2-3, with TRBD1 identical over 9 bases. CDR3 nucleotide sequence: TGTGCCAGCAGCCAAGAAGAGGGACAGGGAGCAGATACGCAGTATTTT. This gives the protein CASSQEEGQGADTQYF.